This TCR beta chain was sequenced in a study of CD8 T cells in ankylosing spondylitis. General study results and limits: Eight highly homologous variants formed a TCR beta motif that appeared characteristic of ankylosing spondylitis blood. The clones that were linked to disease were reported to be significantly enriched in matched synovial fluid samples from ankylosing spondylitis patients. Disease-linked clones had a CD8+ phenotype and relatively low frequency in peripheral blood.

TCRdb reprocessed the 5' RACE reads with MiXCR, giving one entry per CDR3 protein. The sample shows some 38,000 distinct CDR3 sequences, roughly 3% of them seen only once. With respect to this clonotype: What it recognizes is unknown.

Material for sequencing was blood, either unsorted or a sorted T cell fraction (not recorded which). The TCR comes from a male donor with ankylosing spondylitis or in good health (not recorded which).

The CDR3 spells CASSVTPGTSGRVGEQFF. CDR3 sequence (DNA): TGTGCCAGCAGCGTAACCCCCGGGACTAGCGGGAGAGTGGGTGAGCAGTTCTTC. The rearrangement uses TRBV9 and TRBJ2-1; 14 positions match TRBD2. This CDR3 has 18 residues. V lost 1 base and J lost 9; bases outside the gene matches: 12. Germline lookup yields CDR1 SGDLS and CDR2 YYNGEE.